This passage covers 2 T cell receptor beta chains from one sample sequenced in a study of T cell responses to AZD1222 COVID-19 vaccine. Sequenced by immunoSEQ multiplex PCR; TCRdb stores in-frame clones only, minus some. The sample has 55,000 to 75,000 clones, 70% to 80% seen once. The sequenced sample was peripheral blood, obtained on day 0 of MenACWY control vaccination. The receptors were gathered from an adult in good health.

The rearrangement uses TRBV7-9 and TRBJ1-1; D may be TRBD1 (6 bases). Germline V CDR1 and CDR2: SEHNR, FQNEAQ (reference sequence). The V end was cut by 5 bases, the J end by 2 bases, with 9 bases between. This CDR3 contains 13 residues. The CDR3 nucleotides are TGTGCCAGCAGCAAGGACAGAAACACTGAAGCTTTCTTT. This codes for CASSKDRNTEAFF.

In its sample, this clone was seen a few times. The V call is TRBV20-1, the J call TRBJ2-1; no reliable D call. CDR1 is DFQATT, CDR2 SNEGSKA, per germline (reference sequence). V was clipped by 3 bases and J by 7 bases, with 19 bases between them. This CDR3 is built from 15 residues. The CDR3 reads CSASDAGPRKNEQFF. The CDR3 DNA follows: TGCAGTGCTAGTGATGCAGGCCCGAGGAAGAATGAGCAGTTCTTC.